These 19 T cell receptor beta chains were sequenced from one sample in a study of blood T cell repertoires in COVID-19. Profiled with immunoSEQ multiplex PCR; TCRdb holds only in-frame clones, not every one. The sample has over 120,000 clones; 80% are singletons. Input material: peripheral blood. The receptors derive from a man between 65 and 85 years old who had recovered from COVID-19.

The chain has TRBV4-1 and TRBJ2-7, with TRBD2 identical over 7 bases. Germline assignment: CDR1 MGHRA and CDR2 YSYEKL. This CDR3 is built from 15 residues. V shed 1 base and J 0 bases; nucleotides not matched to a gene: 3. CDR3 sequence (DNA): TGCGCCAGCAGCCAAGCAGCGGGACCCTCCTACGAGCAGTACTTC. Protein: CASSQAAGPSYEQYF.

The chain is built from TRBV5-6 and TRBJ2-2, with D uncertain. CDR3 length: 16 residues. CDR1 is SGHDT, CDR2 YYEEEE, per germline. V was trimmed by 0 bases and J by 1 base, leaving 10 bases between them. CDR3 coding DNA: TGTGCCAGCAGCTTGGCCCCTTCAGGGAACACCGGGGAGCTGTTTTTT. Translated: CASSLAPSGNTGELFF.

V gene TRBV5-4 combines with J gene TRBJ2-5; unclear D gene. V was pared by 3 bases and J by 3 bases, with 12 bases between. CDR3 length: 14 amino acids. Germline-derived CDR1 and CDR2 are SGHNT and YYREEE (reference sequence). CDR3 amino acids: CASSWPSREETQYF. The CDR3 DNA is TGTGCCAGCAGCTGGCCTAGTAGAGAAGAGACCCAGTACTTC.

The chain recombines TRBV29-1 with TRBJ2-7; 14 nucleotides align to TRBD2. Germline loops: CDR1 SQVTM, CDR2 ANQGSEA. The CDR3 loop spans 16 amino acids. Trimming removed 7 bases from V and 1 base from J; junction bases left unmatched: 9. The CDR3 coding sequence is TGCAGCGCCATAGGACTAGCGGGAGGTATTTCCTACGAGCAGTACTTC. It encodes CSAIGLAGGISYEQYF.

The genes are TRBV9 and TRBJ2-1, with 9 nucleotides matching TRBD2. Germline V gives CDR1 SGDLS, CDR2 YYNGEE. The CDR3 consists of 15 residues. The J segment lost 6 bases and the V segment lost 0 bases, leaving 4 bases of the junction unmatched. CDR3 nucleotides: TGTGCCAGCAGCGTAGATGGCGGGAGGGTCAATGAGCAGTTCTTC. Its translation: CASSVDGGRVNEQFF.

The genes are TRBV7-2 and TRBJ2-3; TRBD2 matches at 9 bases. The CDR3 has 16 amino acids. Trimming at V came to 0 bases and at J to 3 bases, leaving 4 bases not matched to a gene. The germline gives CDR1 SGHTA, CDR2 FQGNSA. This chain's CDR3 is CASSLAGREGTDTQYF. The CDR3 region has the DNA TGTGCCAGCAGCTTAGCGGGGCGGGAGGGAACAGATACGCAGTATTTT.

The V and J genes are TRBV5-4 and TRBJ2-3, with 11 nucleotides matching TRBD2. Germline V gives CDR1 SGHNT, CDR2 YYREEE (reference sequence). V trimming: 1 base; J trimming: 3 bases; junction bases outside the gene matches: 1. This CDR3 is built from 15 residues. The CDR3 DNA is TGTGCCAGCAGCTTGACTAGCGGGAGAACAGATACGCAGTATTTT. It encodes CASSLTSGRTDTQYF.

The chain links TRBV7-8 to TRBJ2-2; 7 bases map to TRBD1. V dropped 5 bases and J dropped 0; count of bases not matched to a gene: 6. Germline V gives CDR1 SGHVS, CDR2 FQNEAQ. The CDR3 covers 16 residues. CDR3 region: CASSPRGQPNTGELFF. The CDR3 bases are TGTGCCAGCAGCCCACGGGGACAGCCGAACACCGGGGAGCTGTTTTTT.

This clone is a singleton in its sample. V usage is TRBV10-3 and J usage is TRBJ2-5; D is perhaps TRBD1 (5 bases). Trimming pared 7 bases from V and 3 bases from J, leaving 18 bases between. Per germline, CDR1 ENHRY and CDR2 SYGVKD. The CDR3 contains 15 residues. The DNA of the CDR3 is TGTGCCATCACCCGGACACCCGATCCGGAAGAGACCCAGTACTTC. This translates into CAITRTPDPEETQYF.

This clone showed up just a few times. This CDR3 reads CARSSHGLAGARTDTQYF. The CDR3 bases are TGTGCCAGAAGCTCCCATGGACTAGCGGGAGCTCGAACAGATACGCAGTATTTT. The rearrangement joins TRBV5-3 to TRBJ2-3; 13 nucleotides agree with TRBD2. TRBV5-3 is marked as an open reading frame, function uncertain. V trimming: 3 bases; J trimming: 3 bases; junction bases outside the gene matches: 10. There are 18 residues in the CDR3.

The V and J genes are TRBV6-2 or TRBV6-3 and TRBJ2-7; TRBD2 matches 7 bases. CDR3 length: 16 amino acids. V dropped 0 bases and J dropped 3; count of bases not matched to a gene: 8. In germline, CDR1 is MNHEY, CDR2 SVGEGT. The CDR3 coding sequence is TGTGCCAGCAGTTACTCTGCCAGCGGGACGAGCTACGAGCAGTACTTC. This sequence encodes CASSYSASGTSYEQYF.

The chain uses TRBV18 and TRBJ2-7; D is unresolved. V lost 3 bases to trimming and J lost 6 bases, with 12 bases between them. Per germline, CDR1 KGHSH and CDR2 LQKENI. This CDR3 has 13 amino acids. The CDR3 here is CASSPYTPLEQYF. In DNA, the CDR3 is TGTGCCAGCTCACCCTATACTCCCCTCGAGCAGTACTTC.

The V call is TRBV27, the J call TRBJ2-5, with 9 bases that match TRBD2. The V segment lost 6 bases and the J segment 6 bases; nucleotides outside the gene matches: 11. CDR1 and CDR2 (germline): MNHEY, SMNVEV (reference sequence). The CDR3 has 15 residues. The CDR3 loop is CASSPLAGATQTQYF. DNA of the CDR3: TGTGCCAGCAGCCCATTAGCGGGAGCAACCCAGACCCAGTACTTC.

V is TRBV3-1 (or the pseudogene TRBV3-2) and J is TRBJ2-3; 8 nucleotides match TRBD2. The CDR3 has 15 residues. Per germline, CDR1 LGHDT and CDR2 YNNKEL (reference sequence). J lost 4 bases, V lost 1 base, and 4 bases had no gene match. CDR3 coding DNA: TGTGCCAGCAGCCAAGCGGGAGGGATCCCAGATACGCAGTATTTT. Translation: CASSQAGGIPDTQYF.

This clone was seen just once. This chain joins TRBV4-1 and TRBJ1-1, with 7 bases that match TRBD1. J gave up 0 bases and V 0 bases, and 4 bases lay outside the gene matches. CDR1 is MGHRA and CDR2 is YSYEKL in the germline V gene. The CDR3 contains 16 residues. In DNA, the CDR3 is TGCGCCAGCAGCCAAGATCGGGGACAGATGAACACTGAAGCTTTCTTT. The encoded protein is CASSQDRGQMNTEAFF.

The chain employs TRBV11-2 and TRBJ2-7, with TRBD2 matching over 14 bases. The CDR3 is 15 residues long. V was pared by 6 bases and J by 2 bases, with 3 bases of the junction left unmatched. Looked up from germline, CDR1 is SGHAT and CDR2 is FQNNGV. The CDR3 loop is CASSWGLAGAYEQYF. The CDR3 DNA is TGTGCCAGCAGTTGGGGACTAGCGGGAGCCTACGAGCAGTACTTC.

Here the CDR3 DNA reads TGCAGCGTTGAAGAGATGACAGATTTCGAGACCCAGTACTTC. It specifies CSVEEMTDFETQYF. The rearrangement joins TRBV29-1 to TRBJ2-5; perhaps TRBD1 as D (5 bases). V lost 0 bases, J lost 5 bases, and 13 bases lay in between. The germline V gene encodes CDR1 SQVTM and CDR2 ANQGSEA. The CDR3 has 14 residues.

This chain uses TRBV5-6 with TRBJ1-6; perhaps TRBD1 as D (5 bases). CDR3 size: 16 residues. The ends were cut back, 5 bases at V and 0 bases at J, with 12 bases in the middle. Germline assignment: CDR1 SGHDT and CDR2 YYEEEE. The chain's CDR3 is CASRRRGSSYNSPLHF. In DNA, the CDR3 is TGTGCCAGCAGGAGGCGGGGGAGCTCCTATAATTCACCCCTCCACTTT.

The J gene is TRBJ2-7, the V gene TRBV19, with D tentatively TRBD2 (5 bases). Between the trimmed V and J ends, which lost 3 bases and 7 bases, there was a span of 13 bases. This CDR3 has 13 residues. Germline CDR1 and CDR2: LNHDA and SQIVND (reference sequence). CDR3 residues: CASSIMVTGEQYF. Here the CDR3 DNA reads TGTGCCAGTAGTATTATGGTGACGGGGGAGCAGTACTTC.